The 23 T cell receptor beta chains reported below all come from one sample, sequenced in a study of cytomegalovirus exposure and HLA in healthy donors. The PCR employed 60 Vbeta primers together with 13 Jbeta primers. Measured with immunoSEQ multiplex PCR; TCRdb has only the in-frame clones, and not every one. Counted here are 100,000 to 150,000 clones, approximately 78% occurring once; the ten biggest clones make up 1.5%. The sequenced sample was PBMCs. The receptor set was obtained from a female donor in good health and CMV-seronegative.

This rearrangement joins TRBV18 to TRBJ2-5; D is unresolved. The germline gives CDR1 KGHSH, CDR2 LQKENI. The CDR3 contains 12 residues. Deletions cut 3 bases from V and 7 bases from J, with 9 bases between. The CDR3 loop reads CASSPVVRTQYF. CDR3 DNA: TGTGCCAGCTCACCGGTGGTGAGGACCCAGTACTTC.

The chain uses TRBV14 and TRBJ2-5; D is ambiguous. Germline CDR1 SGHDN, CDR2 FVKESK. Trimming shortened V by 1 base and J by 5 bases, and 5 bases separated the two germline ends. The CDR3 extends over 12 amino acids. DNA for the CDR3: TGTGCCAGCAGCCAAGTTGGCGAGACCCAGTACTTC. Translating gives CASSQVGETQYF.

The V call is TRBV7-3, the J call TRBJ2-2; tentative D call: TRBD2 (6 bases). The CDR3 loop spans 14 amino acids. The ends were cut back, 5 bases at V and 6 bases at J, with 13 bases in the middle. CDR1 is SGHTA and CDR2 is FQGTGA in the germline V gene. CDR3 protein: CASSPWRGAGELFF. In DNA, the CDR3 is TGTGCCAGCAGCCCCTGGCGGGGTGCCGGGGAGCTGTTTTTT.

The chain is built from TRBV27 and TRBJ1-4, with TRBD1 matching over 8 bases. The CDR3 is 15 residues long. The junction had 6 bases not matched to a gene; V was cut back by 6 bases and J by 3 bases. Germline-derived CDR1 and CDR2 are MNHEY and SMNVEV (reference sequence). As DNA, the CDR3 is TGTGCCAGCAGGGACAGGGCGATTCCTAATGAAAAACTGTTTTTT. The encoded protein is CASRDRAIPNEKLFF.

A single count supports this clone. The V call is TRBV4-3, the J call TRBJ1-6; TRBD1 matches at 10 bases. The CDR3 sequence is 15 residues long. Germline CDR1 and CDR2: LGHNA and YSLEER. Losses at the gene ends were 5 bases for V and 9 bases for J; bases not matched to a gene: 7. The CDR3 is CASSYRQGASSPLHF. The CDR3 nucleotides read TGCGCCAGCAGCTACCGACAGGGGGCATCTTCACCCCTCCACTTT.

The chain employs TRBV28 and TRBJ1-4, with 7 bases matching TRBD1. CDR1 is MDHEN, CDR2 SYDVKM, per germline. This CDR3 region has 15 residues. The trim removed 5 bases at V and 4 bases at J, leaving 7 bases unmatched. CDR3 region: CASSPGTAINEKLFF. As DNA, the CDR3 is TGTGCCAGCAGTCCCGGGACAGCGATTAATGAAAAACTGTTTTTT.

With regard to this clone: This same CDR3 is encoded by further DNA sequences in the sample. The V and J genes are TRBV4-2 and TRBJ2-5, with TRBD1 matching over 12 bases. The germline V gene has CDR1 LGHNA and CDR2 YNFKEQ. V was pared by 3 bases and J by 5 bases, with 4 bases of the junction left unmatched. The CDR3 contains 15 residues. The CDR3 DNA sequence: TGTGCCAGCAGCCAGGAGGGACAGGGGGCCGAGACCCAGTACTTC. This sequence encodes CASSQEGQGAETQYF.

The V and J genes are TRBV9 and TRBJ2-7; 8 positions match TRBD2. J gave up 2 bases and V 0 bases, and 7 bases lay outside the gene matches. Germline loops: CDR1 SGDLS, CDR2 YYNGEE. CDR3 length equals 16 residues. CDR3 residues: CASSVGGSGTTYEQYF. The CDR3 coding sequence is TGTGCCAGCAGCGTAGGAGGTAGCGGGACCACCTACGAGCAGTACTTC.

The V call is TRBV27, the J call TRBJ2-7, with no clear D. The CDR3 contains 14 residues. From germline, CDR1 is MNHEY and CDR2 SMNVEV (reference sequence). V lost 8 bases, J lost 0 bases, and 14 bases lay in between. CDR3 nucleotide sequence: TGTGCCAGCTCTTTTGCGCTTCACTCCTACGAGCAGTACTTC. It encodes CASSFALHSYEQYF.

This clone came up a few times. V usage is TRBV29-1 and J usage is TRBJ2-7; 8 bases match TRBD2. This CDR3 region has 13 residues. Germline CDR1 is SQVTM and CDR2 is ANQGSEA. Trimming removed 4 bases from V and 7 bases from J; junction bases left unmatched: 9. DNA for the CDR3: TGCAGCGTTGGACTAGCGATTAATGGGGAGCAGTACTTC. Encoded protein: CSVGLAINGEQYF.

The chain has TRBV28 and TRBJ2-7, with D uncertain. The CDR3 loop spans 13 amino acids. The V end was cut by 9 bases, the J end by 1 base, with 13 bases between. CDR1 and CDR2 from the germline V gene are MDHEN and SYDVKM. The CDR3, as DNA: TGTGCCAGTACCCAAGCAGGTTCCTACGAGCAGTACTTC. It specifies CASTQAGSYEQYF.

V and J are TRBV7-2 and TRBJ2-5, with a tentative D call TRBD1 (6 bases). Germline V gene lookup returns CDR1 SGHTA and CDR2 FQGNSA. This CDR3 has 13 residues. The germline V and J ends were trimmed by 7 bases and 5 bases, with 14 bases remaining between them. CDR3 loop: CASNLRTDETQYF. The DNA of the CDR3 is TGTGCCAGCAACCTTAGGACAGATGAGACCCAGTACTTC.

This clone has only a few counts. This chain uses TRBV28 with TRBJ2-7; 7 nucleotides line up with TRBD2. V was clipped by 5 bases and J by 1 base; unmatched bases: 8. The CDR3 is made up of 15 amino acids. Germline loops: CDR1 MDHEN, CDR2 SYDVKM. CDR3 region: CASSGGLVLSYEQYF. CDR3 DNA sequence: TGTGCCAGCAGTGGAGGACTAGTCCTTTCCTACGAGCAGTACTTC.

A note on this clone: At one boundary the junction diverges from the germline segment, which might be a read error. The J gene is TRBJ2-7, the V gene TRBV29-1, with D perhaps TRBD2 (6 bases). The CDR3 extends over 13 amino acids. The germline V gene encodes CDR1 SQVTM and CDR2 ANQGSEA. This CDR3 is CGVGEAGTYEQYF. The CDR3 region has the DNA TGCGGCGTAGGGGAGGCAGGCACCTACGAGCAGTACTTC.

This rearrangement joins TRBV12-5 to TRBJ2-3; D is unresolved. The CDR3 loop spans 16 amino acids. CDR1 LGHNT and CDR2 FRNRAP come from the germline V gene. Trimming took off 0 bases at V and 2 bases at J, with 12 bases between the two ends. The CDR3 DNA follows: TGTGCTAGTGGTTTGGTACCCGGCAGGCTCACAGATACGCAGTATTTT. It encodes CASGLVPGRLTDTQYF.

On this clone itself: A read error may account for a junction end that differs from germline. This sequence joins TRBV6-6 and TRBJ1-1, with D maybe TRBD1 (5 bases). Germline V gene data show CDR1 as MNHNY and CDR2 as SVGAGI (reference sequence). This CDR3 region has 15 residues. The CDR3 spells CASIYLDRVNTEAFF. The CDR3 DNA sequence: TGTGCCAGCATTTACCTCGACAGAGTAAACACTGAAGCTTTCTTT.

The rearrangement joins TRBV11-2 to TRBJ2-7, with 10 bases identical to TRBD2. Germline V CDR1 and CDR2: SGHAT, FQNNGV. With 4 bases clipped from V and 6 bases from J, the junction kept 9 bases outside the gene matches. This CDR3 is 15 amino acids long. The CDR3 reads CASSSIAGGLGEQYF. CDR3 in DNA: TGTGCCAGCAGCTCTATAGCGGGAGGTCTGGGCGAGCAGTACTTC.

This clone came up once. The chain has TRBV2 and TRBJ1-6; D may be TRBD1 (5 bases). The CDR3 covers 15 residues. V was trimmed by 4 bases and J by 0 bases, leaving 7 bases between them. Looked up from germline, CDR1 is SNHLY and CDR2 is FYNNEI. The CDR3 loop reads CASSVDSSYNSPLHF. In DNA, the CDR3 is TGTGCCAGCAGTGTCGACAGCTCCTATAATTCACCCCTCCACTTT.

This rearrangement joins TRBV19 to TRBJ1-5; 11 nucleotides agree with TRBD1. V gave up 3 bases and J gave up 4 bases; unmatched junction bases: 11. This CDR3 comprises 18 residues. The germline V gene encodes CDR1 LNHDA and CDR2 SQIVND (reference sequence). Here the CDR3 DNA reads TGTGCCAGTAGTATCTCCGGGACAGGGGGTAGGGAGAATCAGCCCCAGCATTTT. Protein sequence: CASSISGTGGRENQPQHF. Full variable domain (outside the CDR3, taken from reference TRBV19 and TRBJ1-5): DGGITQSPKYLFRKEGQNVTLSCEQNLNHDAMYWYRQDPGQGLRLIYYSQIVNDFQKGDIAEGYSVSREKKESFPLTVTSAQKNPTAFYLCASSISGTGGRENQPQHFGDGTRLSIL.

In nucleotides, the CDR3 is TGTGCCAGCAGCCTTCGGTTTATCGGGTATGGCTACACCTTC. Its protein product is CASSLRFIGYGYTF. J is TRBJ1-2 and V is TRBV11-2; no clear D. Germline CDR1 SGHAT, CDR2 FQNNGV. The CDR3 runs 14 residues. V was shortened by 5 bases and J by 5 bases, with 15 bases between the two germline ends.

This clone was seen a single time. V gene TRBV20-1 combines with J gene TRBJ1-2; TRBD1 is a possible D gene (6 bases). The CDR3 loop spans 11 amino acids. The V gene's germline CDR1 is DFQATT and CDR2 SNEGSKA (reference sequence). V gave up 0 bases and J gave up 12 bases, with 11 bases separating them. As DNA, the CDR3 is TGCAGTGCTAGAGATTTTGGGGGCGACACCTTC. It translates to CSARDFGGDTF.

V gene TRBV20-1 combines with J gene TRBJ2-3; unclear D gene. The length of the CDR3 is 10 residues. Per germline, CDR1 DFQATT and CDR2 SNEGSKA (reference sequence). V was cut by 7 bases and J by 6 bases, with 8 bases left in between. In DNA, the CDR3 is TGCAGTGTAGACGGGGATACGCAGTATTTT. Translation gives CSVDGDTQYF.

V usage is TRBV5-1 and J usage is TRBJ2-1, with D possibly being TRBD1 (6 bases). The ends were cut back, 4 bases at V and 4 bases at J, with 15 bases in the middle. This CDR3 has 15 residues. Germline assignment: CDR1 SGHRS and CDR2 YFSETQ. The CDR3 nucleotides read TGCGCCAGCAGCCTACCCCGGGACACATACAATGAGCAGTTCTTC. This encodes CASSLPRDTYNEQFF.